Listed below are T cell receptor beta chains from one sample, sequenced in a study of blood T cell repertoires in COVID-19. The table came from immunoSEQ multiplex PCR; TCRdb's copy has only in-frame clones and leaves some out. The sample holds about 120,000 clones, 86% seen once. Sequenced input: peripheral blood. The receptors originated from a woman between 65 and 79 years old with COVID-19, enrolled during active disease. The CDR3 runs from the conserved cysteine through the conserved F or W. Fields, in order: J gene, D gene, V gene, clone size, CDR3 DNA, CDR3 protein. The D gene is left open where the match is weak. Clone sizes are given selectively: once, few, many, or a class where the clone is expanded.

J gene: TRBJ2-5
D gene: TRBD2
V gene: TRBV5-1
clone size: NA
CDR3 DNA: TGCGCCAGCAGCTCAGAGCGGGGGGGTCTGAGGGAGACCCAGTACTTC
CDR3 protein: CASSSERGGLRETQYF

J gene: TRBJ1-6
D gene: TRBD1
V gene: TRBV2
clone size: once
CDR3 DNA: TGTGCCAGCTCCCGGGACAGGGGGAATTCACCCCTCCACTTT
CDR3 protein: CASSRDRGNSPLHF

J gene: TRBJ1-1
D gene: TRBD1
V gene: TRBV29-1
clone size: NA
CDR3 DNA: TGCAGCGTTGAAGGACAGGGTTCGGGCACTGAAGCTTTCTTT
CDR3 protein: CSVEGQGSGTEAFF

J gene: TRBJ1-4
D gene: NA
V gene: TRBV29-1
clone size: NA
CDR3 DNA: TGCAGCGTTGAAGATCCCCGGGATTCTAATGAAAAACTGTTTTTT
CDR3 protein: CSVEDPRDSNEKLFF

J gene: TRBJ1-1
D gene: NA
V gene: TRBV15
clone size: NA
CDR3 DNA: TGTGCCACCAGTCCATTAAAGGCAGGGAGGGCTGAAGCTTTCTTT
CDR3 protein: CATSPLKAGRAEAFF

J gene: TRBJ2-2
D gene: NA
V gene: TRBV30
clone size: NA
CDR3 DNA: TGTGCCTGGAGTTGGGGAGACGGGGAGCTGTTTTTT
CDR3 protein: CAWSWGDGELFF

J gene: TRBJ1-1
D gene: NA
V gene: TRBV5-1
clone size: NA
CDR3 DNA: TGCGCCAGCAGACGGGGGGGAACAGGAAACACTGAAGCTTTCTTT
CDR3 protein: CASRRGGTGNTEAFF

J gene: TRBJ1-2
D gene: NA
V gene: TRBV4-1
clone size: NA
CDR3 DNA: TGCGCCAGCCTGGGGGCCGAGCCCTATGGCTACACCTTC
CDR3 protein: CASLGAEPYGYTF

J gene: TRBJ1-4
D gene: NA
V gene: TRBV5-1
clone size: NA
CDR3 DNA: TGCGCCAGCAGCTTAACTGGGGGGGATGAAAAACTGTTTTTT
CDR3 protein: CASSLTGGDEKLFF

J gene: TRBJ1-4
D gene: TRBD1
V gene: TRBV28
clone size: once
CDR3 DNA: TGTGCCAGCAGTTTACAGGGGGCGGGGGAAAAACTGTTTTTT
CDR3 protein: CASSLQGAGEKLFF

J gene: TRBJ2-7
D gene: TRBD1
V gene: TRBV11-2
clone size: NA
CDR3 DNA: TGTGCCAGCAGCTTACTGGACAGGGTTTCCGAGCAGTACTTC
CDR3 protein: CASSLLDRVSEQYF

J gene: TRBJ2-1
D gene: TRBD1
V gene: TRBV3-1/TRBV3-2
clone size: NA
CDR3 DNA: TGTGCCAGCAGCCAAGCCGACAGGGGTTCCAATGAGCAGTTCTTC
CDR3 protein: CASSQADRGSNEQFF

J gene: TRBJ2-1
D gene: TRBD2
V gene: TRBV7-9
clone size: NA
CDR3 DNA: TGTGCCAGCAGCCCGACTAGCGGGTCCTCCTACAATGAGCAGTTCTTC
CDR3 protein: CASSPTSGSSYNEQFF

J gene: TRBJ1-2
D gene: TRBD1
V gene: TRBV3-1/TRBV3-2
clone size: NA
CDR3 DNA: TGTGCCAGCAGCCAACTCACAGGGGGCTCGTATGGCTACACCTTC
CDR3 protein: CASSQLTGGSYGYTF

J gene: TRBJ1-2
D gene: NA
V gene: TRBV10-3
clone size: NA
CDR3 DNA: TGTGCCATCAGTGAGGGCTCGGGCTACACCTTC
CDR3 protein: CAISEGSGYTF

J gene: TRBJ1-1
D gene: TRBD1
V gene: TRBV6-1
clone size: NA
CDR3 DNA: TGTGCCAGCAGTGAGATCACCGGACAGGGTCGGCGAGCTTTCTTT
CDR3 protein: CASSEITGQGRRAFF

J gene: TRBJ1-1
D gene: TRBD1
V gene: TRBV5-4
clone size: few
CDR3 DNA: TGTGCCAGCAGCGTCGACAGGGACCACACTGAAGCTTTCTTT
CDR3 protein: CASSVDRDHTEAFF

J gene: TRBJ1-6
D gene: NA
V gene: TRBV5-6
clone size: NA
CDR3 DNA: TGTGCCAGCAGCCATCGACTGGACGGACTTAATTCACCCCTCCACTTT
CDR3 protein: CASSHRLDGLNSPLHF

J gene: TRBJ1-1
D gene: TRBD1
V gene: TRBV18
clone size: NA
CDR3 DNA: TGTGCCAGCCGTTCAGGACAGGGCCCCACTGAAGCTTTCTTT
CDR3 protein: CASRSGQGPTEAFF

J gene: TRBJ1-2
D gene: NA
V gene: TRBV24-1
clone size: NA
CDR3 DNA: TGTGCCACCAGTGATCCTAACTCCCACCAGGGGATGAGGGGCTACACCTTC
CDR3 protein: CATSDPNSHQGMRGYTF

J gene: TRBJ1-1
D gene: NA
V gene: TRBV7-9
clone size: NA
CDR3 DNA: TGTGCCAGCAGCTTAAGGGGTACTGAAGCTTTCTTT
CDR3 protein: CASSLRGTEAFF

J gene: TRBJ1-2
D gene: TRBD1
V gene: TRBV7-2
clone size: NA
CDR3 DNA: TGTGCCAGCAGCGGGGGGACAGGGACGGGCTACACCTTC
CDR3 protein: CASSGGTGTGYTF

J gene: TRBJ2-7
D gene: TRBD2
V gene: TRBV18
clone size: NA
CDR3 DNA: TGTGCCAGCTCACCCCTGCCGGCAACTAGCGGAGAGCAGTACTTC
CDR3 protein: CASSPLPATSGEQYF

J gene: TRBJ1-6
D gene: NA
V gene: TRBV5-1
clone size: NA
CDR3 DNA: TGCGCCAGCAGCTACTTGTCGACAGCTAACATTAATTCACCCCTCCACTTT
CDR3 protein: CASSYLSTANINSPLHF

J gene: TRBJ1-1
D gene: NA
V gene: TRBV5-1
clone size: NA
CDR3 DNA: TGCGCCAGCAGCTTCGGGGGGCTCTCTGAAGCTTTCTTT
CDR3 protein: CASSFGGLSEAFF

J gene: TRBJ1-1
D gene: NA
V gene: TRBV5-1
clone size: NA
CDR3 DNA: TGCGCCAGCAGTGGCGGGGACACTGAAGCTTTCTTT
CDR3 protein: CASSGGDTEAFF